This T cell receptor (beta chain) emerged from a study of cytomegalovirus exposure and HLA in healthy donors. Looking at the study overall: Out of about 179 million T cells, an earlier analysis found 117 million unique TCR beta sequences in total. In terms of ancestry, the Caucasian-associated cluster contained roughly 81% of the roughly 400 genotyped donors.

The ends were cut back, 10 bases at V and 7 bases at J, with 14 bases in the middle. This CDR3 has 12 amino acids. CDR1 is LNHDA, CDR2 SQIVND, per germline (reference sequence). For this clone: As yet, its antigen is unknown.

The study's findings and limits: In vitro confirmation showed a few CMV-associated chains to be CMV antigen specific.

The primer mix had 60 Vbeta and 13 Jbeta primers. The table came from immunoSEQ multiplex PCR; TCRdb's copy has only in-frame clones and leaves some out. The data show more than 150,000 clones, roughly 80% seen once. The rearrangement joins TRBV19 to TRBJ2-1; the D gene is possibly TRBD1 (5 bases). Specimen: PBMCs. The origin of this receptor is a woman in her twenties or thirties in good health and CMV-seropositive. In DNA, the CDR3 is TGTGCCACATCAGGGATAGGGAATGAGCAGTTCTTC. It encodes CATSGIGNEQFF.